These 24 T cell receptor beta chains originate from one sample sequenced in a study of blood T cell repertoires in COVID-19 (dated by TCRdb to 2018 to 2021). Library preparation employed the immunoSEQ multiplex PCR assay. This immuneACCESS table, as held by TCRdb, lists in-frame sequences with V and J called but not all clones. Of the missing ones, under half trace to an unresolved V gene in checked studies; the others have no known cause. For this sample there are around 95,000 clones; approximately 81% appear just once. The ten largest clones represent over 8.5% of the sample. Sequencing used peripheral blood. Every receptor here comes from an elderly woman with acute or convalescent COVID-19.

The chain carries TRBV4-1 and TRBJ2-3; 15 bases fit TRBD2. This CDR3 contains 16 residues. J gave up 5 bases and V 4 bases, and 4 bases lay outside the gene matches. Germline-derived CDR1 and CDR2 are MGHRA and YSYEKL. The CDR3 loop is CASSRTSGGAEDTQYF. Here the CDR3 DNA reads TGCGCCAGCAGCCGGACTAGCGGGGGGGCCGAAGATACGCAGTATTTT.

The chain recombines TRBV5-1 with TRBJ1-4, with 7 bases matching TRBD1. This CDR3 has 18 residues. J gave up 0 bases and V 1 base, and 9 bases lay outside the gene matches. Germline-derived CDR1 and CDR2 are SGHRS and YFSETQ. CDR3 protein: CASSLTGEVLTTNEKLFF. The CDR3 DNA sequence: TGCGCCAGCAGCTTGACAGGGGAGGTCTTAACAACTAATGAAAAACTGTTTTTT.

V and J are TRBV18 and TRBJ2-7; D call uncertain. The CDR3 runs to 14 residues. V was pared by 2 bases and J by 2 bases, with 10 bases between. Germline-derived CDR1 and CDR2 are KGHSH and LQKENI. CDR3 region: CASSPTAAAYEQYF. The CDR3 DNA follows: TGTGCCAGCTCACCAACGGCGGCGGCCTACGAGCAGTACTTC.

The chain uses TRBV13 and TRBJ2-2; possible D gene TRBD1, 5 bases. CDR1 is PRHDT and CDR2 is FYEKMQ in the germline V gene (reference sequence). The V end lost 5 bases, the J end lost 0 bases, and 13 bases lay between the germline ends. This CDR3 spans 16 amino acids. The CDR3 loop is CASSLRSRANTGELFF. The CDR3 coding sequence is TGTGCCAGCAGCCTCAGAAGCAGGGCGAACACCGGGGAGCTGTTTTTT.

CDR3: CASSYRVDYGYTF. Here the CDR3 DNA reads TGTGCCAGCAGTTACAGGGTGGACTATGGCTACACCTTC. The chain carries TRBV12-3 or TRBV12-4 and TRBJ1-2; weak D call: TRBD1 (6 bases). Trimming took off 4 bases at V and 3 bases at J, with 9 bases between the two ends. The CDR3 covers 13 residues.

The chain links TRBV11-2 to TRBJ2-1, with a possible D match to TRBD1 (6 bases). Trimming shortened V by 3 bases and J by 10 bases, and 16 bases separated the two germline ends. Germline V gives CDR1 SGHAT, CDR2 FQNNGV. This CDR3 is built from 14 residues. CDR3 coding DNA: TGTGCCAGCAGCTTTGCCACAGGGTATGTGGAGCAGTTCTTC. Translation gives CASSFATGYVEQFF.

This sequence joins TRBV2 and TRBJ1-1; the D is unclear. This CDR3 spans 13 amino acids. The germline V and J ends were trimmed by 7 bases and 1 base, with 10 bases remaining between them. Germline V lookup: CDR1 SNHLY, CDR2 FYNNEI. CDR3: CASKGVRNTEAFF. Here the CDR3 DNA reads TGTGCCAGCAAGGGAGTCAGGAACACTGAAGCTTTCTTT.

The chain carries TRBV2 and TRBJ2-7, with 7 positions matching TRBD1. CDR1 and CDR2 (germline): SNHLY, FYNNEI. The CDR3 is 14 amino acids. V lost 6 bases and J lost 9; bases outside the gene matches: 14. The CDR3 region is CASSPTRQGRGQYV. DNA for the CDR3: TGTGCCAGCAGCCCGACAAGACAGGGTCGGGGGCAGTACGTC.

The chain carries TRBV5-1 and TRBJ1-6, with D perhaps matching TRBD1 (6 bases). Germline V gives CDR1 SGHRS, CDR2 YFSETQ. The V gene lost 4 bases and the J gene lost 5 bases, with 13 bases spanning the gap. The CDR3 runs to 15 residues. The DNA of the CDR3 is TGCGCCAGCAGCATCTTATCAGGGGATAATTCACCCCTCCACTTT. Translating gives CASSILSGDNSPLHF.

This clone turned up a few times. The chain recombines TRBV3-1 (or the pseudogene TRBV3-2) with TRBJ2-3; D ambiguous. With 2 bases removed from V and 5 bases from J, the gap between germline ends came to 5 bases. Germline CDR1 is LGHDT and CDR2 is YNNKEL (reference sequence). This CDR3 region has 12 residues. For the CDR3, the DNA is TGTGCCAGCAGCCAACCCGGAGATACGCAGTATTTT. It yields the protein CASSQPGDTQYF.

The chain carries TRBV5-1 and TRBJ2-5, with D perhaps TRBD2 (6 bases). This CDR3 has 17 residues. Trimming removed 4 bases from V and 5 bases from J, with 24 bases in between. The V gene's germline CDR1 is SGHRS and CDR2 YFSETQ. CDR3 sequence (DNA): TGCGCCAGCAGCGTGAACGCCGGGACTCAACTCGAGGAGACCCAGTACTTC. It encodes CASSVNAGTQLEETQYF.

This chain links TRBV29-1 with TRBJ1-2; a weak D match, TRBD1 (5 bases). The CDR3 totals 11 residues. The germline CDR1 and CDR2 sequences are SQVTM and ANQGSEA. Deletions cut 3 bases from V and 14 bases from J, with 16 bases between. The CDR3 spells CSVEIKGHYTF. The CDR3, as DNA: TGCAGCGTTGAGATCAAAGGACACTATACCTTC.

The chain joins TRBV5-4 to TRBJ2-7; 10 bases line up with TRBD1. V lost 0 bases, J lost 3 bases, and 6 bases stayed unmatched. This CDR3 region has 16 residues. Germline assignment: CDR1 SGHNT and CDR2 YYREEE (reference sequence). The CDR3 nucleotides are TGTGCCAGCAGCTTGGCCCCGGGACAGGGGCTCTACGAGCAGTACTTC. Protein sequence: CASSLAPGQGLYEQYF.

The rearrangement joins TRBV2 to TRBJ1-1, with D maybe TRBD1 (5 bases). The V end lost 4 bases, the J end lost 5 bases, and 17 bases lay between the germline ends. The CDR3 is made up of 15 amino acids. Germline lookup yields CDR1 SNHLY and CDR2 FYNNEI. CDR3 DNA: TGTGCCAGCAGTGGACAGCCTGACGATTTAACTGAAGCTTTCTTT. It translates to CASSGQPDDLTEAFF.

CDR3 DNA: TGTGCCAGCAGCTTGCTAGCGGGGGGCTACACCGGGGAGCTGTTTTTT. Its protein product is CASSLLAGGYTGELFF. The V and J genes are TRBV5-4 and TRBJ2-2, with 11 bases identical to TRBD2. Trimming cost V 1 base and J 3 bases; bases outside gene matches: 2. This CDR3 region has 16 residues. Germline CDR1 reads SGHNT; CDR2 reads YYREEE (reference sequence).

The chain uses TRBV5-1 and TRBJ1-1, with 9 bases fitting TRBD1. J lost 1 base, V lost 3 bases, and 1 base had no gene match. Germline-derived CDR1 and CDR2 are SGHRS and YFSETQ. CDR3 length: 14 amino acids. The CDR3 loop is CASSSGQGNTEAFF. As DNA, the CDR3 is TGCGCCAGCAGCTCGGGACAGGGGAACACTGAAGCTTTCTTT.

This rearrangement joins TRBV7-2 to TRBJ2-3, with 8 bases lining up with TRBD1. In germline, CDR1 is SGHTA, CDR2 FQGNSA. CDR3 size: 16 residues. V lost 5 bases to trimming and J lost 3 bases; unmatched junction nucleotides: 10. The CDR3: CASSPRQGMGTDTQYF. CDR3 nucleotides: TGTGCCAGCAGCCCAAGACAGGGGATGGGGACAGATACGCAGTATTTT.

This clone was found a few times. The V call is TRBV14, the J call TRBJ1-3, with no clear D. The germline gives CDR1 SGHDN, CDR2 FVKESK. Trimming cost V 2 bases and J 2 bases, with 10 bases left between them. The CDR3 has 15 residues. CDR3 in amino acids: CASSQIGWTGNTIYF. CDR3 DNA sequence: TGTGCCAGCAGCCAAATCGGGTGGACTGGAAACACCATATATTTT.

The chain is built from TRBV6-5 and TRBJ1-1, with 8 nucleotides matching TRBD1. V lost 7 bases and J lost 0; bases outside the gene matches: 7. Germline assignment: CDR1 MNHEY and CDR2 SVGAGI. The CDR3 has 15 amino acids. The CDR3 here is CASNRQGSMNTEAFF. CDR3 DNA: TGTGCCAGCAACAGACAGGGGTCGATGAACACTGAAGCTTTCTTT.

The table lists this clone with a count of one. The chain uses TRBV21-1 and TRBJ1-6; the table calls TRBD1, which could not be checked here. TRBV21-1 is a pseudogene segment. The CDR3 loop spans 16 amino acids. The CDR3: CASSKGEPTGNSPLHF. The CDR3 DNA sequence: TGTGCCAGCAGCAAAGGGGAGCCAACAGGGAATTCACCCCTCCACTTT.

The chain employs TRBV4-2 and TRBJ2-2; TRBD2 agrees at 8 bases. The V gene end was trimmed by 0 bases and the J gene end by 0 bases; junction bases not matched to a gene: 3. The CDR3 consists of 17 residues. Germline V gene lookup returns CDR1 LGHNA and CDR2 YNFKEQ. The CDR3 sequence: CASSQEAGATNTGELFF. CDR3 nucleotide sequence: TGTGCCAGCAGCCAAGAAGCGGGGGCCACGAACACCGGGGAGCTGTTTTTT.

The chain is built from TRBV18 and TRBJ1-5; 8 bases fit TRBD1. After removal of 6 bases from V and 6 bases from J, the junction contained 13 bases not matched to a gene. Germline V lookup: CDR1 KGHSH, CDR2 LQKENI. CDR3 size: 16 residues. The CDR3 bases are TGTGCCAGCTCGCCTTCGGACAGGGCGGTCGGTCAGCCCCAGCATTTT. This translates into CASSPSDRAVGQPQHF.

The V and J genes are TRBV27 and TRBJ1-1, with 8 bases fitting TRBD1. This CDR3 spans 19 amino acids. The trim removed 0 bases at V and 4 bases at J, leaving 16 bases unmatched. Germline V gene data show CDR1 as MNHEY and CDR2 as SMNVEV (reference sequence). The chain's CDR3 is CASSLSHIPTGGGTTEAFF. The CDR3 coding sequence is TGTGCCAGCAGTTTATCTCATATCCCAACAGGGGGAGGAACCACTGAAGCTTTCTTT.

The rearrangement uses TRBV18 and TRBJ2-7; possibly TRBD2 for D (5 bases). The CDR3 covers 13 residues. Germline CDR1 and CDR2: KGHSH and LQKENI. The V end was cut by 0 bases, the J end by 7 bases, with 10 bases between. Here the CDR3 reads CASSPPLTGEQYF. Here the CDR3 DNA reads TGTGCCAGCTCACCACCCCTTACGGGGGAGCAGTACTTC.